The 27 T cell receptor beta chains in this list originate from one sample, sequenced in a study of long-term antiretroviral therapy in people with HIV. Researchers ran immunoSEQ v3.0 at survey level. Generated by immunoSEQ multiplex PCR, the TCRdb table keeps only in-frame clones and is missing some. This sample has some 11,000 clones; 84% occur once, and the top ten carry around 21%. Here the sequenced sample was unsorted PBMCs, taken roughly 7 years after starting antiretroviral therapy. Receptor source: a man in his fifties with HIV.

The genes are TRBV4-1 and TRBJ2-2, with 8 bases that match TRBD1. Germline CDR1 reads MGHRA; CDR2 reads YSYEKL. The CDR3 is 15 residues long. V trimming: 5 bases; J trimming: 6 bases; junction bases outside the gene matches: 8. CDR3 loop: CASSYRGSIPGELFF. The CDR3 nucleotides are TGCGCCAGCAGCTACAGGGGGTCAATCCCCGGGGAGCTGTTTTTT.

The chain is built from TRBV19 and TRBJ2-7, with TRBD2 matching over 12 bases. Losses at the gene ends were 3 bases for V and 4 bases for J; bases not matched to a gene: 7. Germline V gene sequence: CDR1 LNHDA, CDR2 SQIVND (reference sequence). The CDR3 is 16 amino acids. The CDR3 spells CASSISLAGGGYEQYF. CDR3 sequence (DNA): TGTGCCAGTAGTATCTCTCTAGCGGGGGGGGGATACGAGCAGTACTTC.

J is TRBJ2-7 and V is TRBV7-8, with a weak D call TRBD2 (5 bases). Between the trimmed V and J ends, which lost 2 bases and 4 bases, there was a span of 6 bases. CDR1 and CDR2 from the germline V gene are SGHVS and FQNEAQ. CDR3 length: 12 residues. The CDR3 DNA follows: TGTGCCAGCAGCTTACGGGATTACGAGCAGTACTTC. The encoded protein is CASSLRDYEQYF.

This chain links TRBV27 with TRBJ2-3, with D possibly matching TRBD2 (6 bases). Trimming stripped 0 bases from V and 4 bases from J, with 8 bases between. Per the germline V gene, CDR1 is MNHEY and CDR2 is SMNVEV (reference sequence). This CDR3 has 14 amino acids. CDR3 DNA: TGTGCCAGCAGTTTATCAACGGGGGCAGATACGCAGTATTTT. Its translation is CASSLSTGADTQYF.

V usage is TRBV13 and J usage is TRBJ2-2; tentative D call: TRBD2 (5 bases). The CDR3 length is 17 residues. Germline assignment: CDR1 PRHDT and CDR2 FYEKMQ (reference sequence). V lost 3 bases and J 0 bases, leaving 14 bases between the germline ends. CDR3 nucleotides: TGTGCCAGCAGCTTCTTTGGGGAGTTCGCGAACACCGGGGAGCTGTTTTTT. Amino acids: CASSFFGEFANTGELFF.

The CDR3 DNA follows: TGTGCCAGCAGCTTAGTAGCGAGTAGCGGGGGGTCCACAGATACGCAGTATTTT. Translation gives CASSLVASSGGSTDTQYF. The chain joins TRBV7-3 to TRBJ2-3; 10 positions match TRBD2. Germline-derived CDR1 and CDR2 are SGHTA and FQGTGA. CDR3 size: 18 residues. J gave up 2 bases and V 2 bases, and 10 bases lay outside the gene matches.

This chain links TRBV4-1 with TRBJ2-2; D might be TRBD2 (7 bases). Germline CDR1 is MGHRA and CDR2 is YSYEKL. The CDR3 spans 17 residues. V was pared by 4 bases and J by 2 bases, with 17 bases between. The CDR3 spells CASSLTGRGANTGELFF. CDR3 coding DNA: TGCGCCAGCAGCCTAACAGGACGGGGGGCAAACACCGGGGAGCTGTTTTTT.

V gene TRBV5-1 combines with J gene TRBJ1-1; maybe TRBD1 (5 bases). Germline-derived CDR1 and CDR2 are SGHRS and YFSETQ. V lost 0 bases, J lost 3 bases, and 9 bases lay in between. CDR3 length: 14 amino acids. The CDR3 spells CASSLVWGDTEAFF. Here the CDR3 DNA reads TGCGCCAGCAGCTTGGTGTGGGGGGACACTGAAGCTTTCTTT.

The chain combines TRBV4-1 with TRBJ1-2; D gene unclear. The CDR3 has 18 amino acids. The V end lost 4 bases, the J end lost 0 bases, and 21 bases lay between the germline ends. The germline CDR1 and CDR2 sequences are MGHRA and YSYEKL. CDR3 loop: CASSPRTDRGEANYGYTF. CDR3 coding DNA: TGCGCCAGCAGCCCCCGAACAGACCGTGGGGAGGCTAACTATGGCTACACCTTC.

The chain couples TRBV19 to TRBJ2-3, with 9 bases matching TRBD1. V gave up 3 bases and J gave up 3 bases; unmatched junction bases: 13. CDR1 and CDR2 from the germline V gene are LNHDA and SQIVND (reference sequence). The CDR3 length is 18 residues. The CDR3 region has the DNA TGTGCCAGTAGTATCGGTCCGGGACAGGGCTTTTTGACAGATACGCAGTATTTT. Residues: CASSIGPGQGFLTDTQYF.

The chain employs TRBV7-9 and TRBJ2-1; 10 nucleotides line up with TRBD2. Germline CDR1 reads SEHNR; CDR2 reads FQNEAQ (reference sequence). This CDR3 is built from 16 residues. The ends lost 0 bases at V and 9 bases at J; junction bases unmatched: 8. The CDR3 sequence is CASSLASSGGNGEQFF. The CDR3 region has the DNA TGTGCCAGCAGCTTAGCGAGTAGCGGGGGGAACGGTGAGCAGTTCTTC.

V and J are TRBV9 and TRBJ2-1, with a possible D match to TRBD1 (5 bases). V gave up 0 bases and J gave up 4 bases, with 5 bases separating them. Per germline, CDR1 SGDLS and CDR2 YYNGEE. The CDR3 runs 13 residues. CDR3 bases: TGTGCCAGCAGCGTAGGACAGTACAATGAGCAGTTCTTC. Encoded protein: CASSVGQYNEQFF.

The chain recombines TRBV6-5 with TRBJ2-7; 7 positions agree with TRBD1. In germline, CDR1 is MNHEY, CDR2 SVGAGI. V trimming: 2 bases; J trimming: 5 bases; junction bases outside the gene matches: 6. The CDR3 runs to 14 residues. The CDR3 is CASSYGAGGNEQYF. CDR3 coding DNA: TGTGCCAGCAGTTACGGGGCAGGGGGTAACGAGCAGTACTTC.

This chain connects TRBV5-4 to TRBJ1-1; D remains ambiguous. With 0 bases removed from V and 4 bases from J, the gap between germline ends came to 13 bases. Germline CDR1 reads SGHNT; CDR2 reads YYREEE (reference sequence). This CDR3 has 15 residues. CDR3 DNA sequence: TGTGCCAGCAGCTTGGGAGGAGGAAGATTCACTGAAGCTTTCTTT. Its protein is CASSLGGGRFTEAFF. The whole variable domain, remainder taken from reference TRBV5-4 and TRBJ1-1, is ETGVTQSPTHLIKTRGQQVTLRCSSQSGHNTVSWYQQALGQGPQFIFQYYREEENGRGNFPPRFSGLQFPNYSSELNVNALELDDSALYLCASSLGGGRFTEAFFGQGTRLTVV.

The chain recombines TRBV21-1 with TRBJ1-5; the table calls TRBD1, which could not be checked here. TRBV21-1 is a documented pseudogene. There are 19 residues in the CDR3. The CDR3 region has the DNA TGTGCCAGCAGCAAAGCAAAACAGACAGGGGCCCCAAGGAATCAGCCCCAGCATTTT. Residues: CASSKAKQTGAPRNQPQHF.

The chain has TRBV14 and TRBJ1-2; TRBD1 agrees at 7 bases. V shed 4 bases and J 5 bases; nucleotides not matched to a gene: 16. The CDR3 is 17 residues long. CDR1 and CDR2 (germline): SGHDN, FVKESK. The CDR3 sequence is CASSPLRGRDRAYGYTF. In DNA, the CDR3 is TGTGCCAGCAGCCCTTTACGGGGACGAGACAGGGCATATGGCTACACCTTC.

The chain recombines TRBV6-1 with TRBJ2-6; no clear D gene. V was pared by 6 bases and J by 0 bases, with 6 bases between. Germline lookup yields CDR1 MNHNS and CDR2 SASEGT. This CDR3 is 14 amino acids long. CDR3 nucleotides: TGTGCCAGCAGACTAACCTCTGGGGCCAACGTCCTGACTTTC. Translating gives CASRLTSGANVLTF.

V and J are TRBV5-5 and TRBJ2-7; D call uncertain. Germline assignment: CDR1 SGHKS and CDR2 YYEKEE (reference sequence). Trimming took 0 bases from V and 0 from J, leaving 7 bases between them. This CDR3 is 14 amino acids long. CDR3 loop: CASSLGWGSYEQYF. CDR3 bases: TGTGCCAGCAGCTTGGGGTGGGGCTCCTACGAGCAGTACTTC.

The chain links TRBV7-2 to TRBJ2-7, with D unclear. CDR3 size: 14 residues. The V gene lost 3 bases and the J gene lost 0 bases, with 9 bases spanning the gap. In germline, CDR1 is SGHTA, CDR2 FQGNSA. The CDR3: CASSFDTSSYEQYF. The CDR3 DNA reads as TGTGCCAGCAGCTTCGACACCAGCTCCTACGAGCAGTACTTC.

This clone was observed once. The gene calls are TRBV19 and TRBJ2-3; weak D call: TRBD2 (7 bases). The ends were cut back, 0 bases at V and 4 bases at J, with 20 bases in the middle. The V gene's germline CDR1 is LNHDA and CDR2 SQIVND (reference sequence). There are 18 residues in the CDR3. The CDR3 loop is CASSIEGVGGGLADTQYF. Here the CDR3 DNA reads TGTGCCAGTAGTATAGAAGGGGTTGGGGGGGGGCTCGCAGATACGCAGTATTTT.

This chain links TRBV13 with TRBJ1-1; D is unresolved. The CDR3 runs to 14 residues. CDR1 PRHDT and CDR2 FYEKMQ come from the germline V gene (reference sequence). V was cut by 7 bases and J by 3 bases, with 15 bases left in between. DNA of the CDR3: TGTGCCAGCATCCCGAGAGGTGGGTACACTGAAGCTTTCTTT. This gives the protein CASIPRGGYTEAFF.

The CDR3 protein is CASSLAGVYNTDTQYF. The DNA for the CDR3 is TGTGCCAGCAGCTTGGCCGGGGTTTATAACACAGATACGCAGTATTTT. The rearrangement joins TRBV5-6 to TRBJ2-3; tentative D call: TRBD2 (5 bases). Germline V gene lookup returns CDR1 SGHDT and CDR2 YYEEEE. The CDR3 length is 16 residues. Trimming took off 0 bases at V and 2 bases at J, with 13 bases between the two ends.

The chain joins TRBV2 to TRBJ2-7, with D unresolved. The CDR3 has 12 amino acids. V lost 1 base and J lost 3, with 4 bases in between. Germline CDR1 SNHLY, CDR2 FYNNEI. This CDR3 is CASSEGRYEQYF. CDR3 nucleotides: TGTGCCAGCAGTGAAGGGCGCTACGAGCAGTACTTC.

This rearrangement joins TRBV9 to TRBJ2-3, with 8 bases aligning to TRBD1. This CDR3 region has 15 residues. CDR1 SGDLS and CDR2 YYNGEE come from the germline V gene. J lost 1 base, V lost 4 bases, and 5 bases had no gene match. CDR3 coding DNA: TGTGCCAGCAGCATCAGGGGGCGGGGCACAGATACGCAGTATTTT. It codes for CASSIRGRGTDTQYF.

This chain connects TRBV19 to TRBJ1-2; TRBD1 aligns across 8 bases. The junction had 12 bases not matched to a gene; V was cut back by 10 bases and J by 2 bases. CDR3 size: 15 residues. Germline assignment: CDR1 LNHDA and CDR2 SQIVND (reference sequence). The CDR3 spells CATTRTGSSNYGYTF. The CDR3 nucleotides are TGTGCCACCACCCGGACAGGGAGTAGCAACTATGGCTACACCTTC.

The CDR3 here is CASSPDSLIYTF. DNA of the CDR3: TGTGCCAGCAGCCCGGACAGTCTTATCTACACCTTC. This chain uses TRBV7-9 with TRBJ1-2; maybe TRBD1 (6 bases). Germline CDR1 is SEHNR and CDR2 is FQNEAQ (reference sequence). V gave up 5 bases and J gave up 10 bases, with 14 bases separating them. The CDR3 sequence is 12 residues long.

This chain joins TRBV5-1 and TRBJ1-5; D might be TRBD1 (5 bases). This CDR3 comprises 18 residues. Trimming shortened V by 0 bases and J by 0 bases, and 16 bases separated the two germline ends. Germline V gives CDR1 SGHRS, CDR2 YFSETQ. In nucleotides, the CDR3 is TGCGCCAGCAGCTTGGGGCCCCTGGGGGTCTATAGCAATCAGCCCCAGCATTTT. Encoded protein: CASSLGPLGVYSNQPQHF.